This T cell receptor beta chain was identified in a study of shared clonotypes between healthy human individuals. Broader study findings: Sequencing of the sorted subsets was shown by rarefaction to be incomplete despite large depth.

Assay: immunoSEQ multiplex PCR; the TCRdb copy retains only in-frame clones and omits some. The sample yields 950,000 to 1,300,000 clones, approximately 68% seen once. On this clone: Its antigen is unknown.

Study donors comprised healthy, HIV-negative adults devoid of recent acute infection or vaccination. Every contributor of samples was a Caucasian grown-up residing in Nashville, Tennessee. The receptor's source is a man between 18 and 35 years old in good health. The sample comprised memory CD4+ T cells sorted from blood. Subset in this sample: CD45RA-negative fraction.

The CDR3 reads CASSSPGGGAIGETQYF. CDR3 bases: TGTGCCAGCAGCTCCCCGGGGGGGGGCGCAATCGGAGAGACCCAGTACTTC. This sequence joins TRBV9 and TRBJ2-5; 8 positions match TRBD2. The length of the CDR3 is 17 residues. Germline V gene lookup returns CDR1 SGDLS and CDR2 YYNGEE. The V and J ends lost 4 bases and 4 bases, in that order; junction bases with no gene match: 15.